This T cell receptor (beta chain) was sequenced in a study of T-cell memory formation after mild COVID-19. For the study at large: Most TCR clusters belonged to a single donor.

TCRdb called the 5' RACE reads again in MiXCR, with one record for every CDR3 protein. The sample lists approximately 170,000 distinct CDR3 sequences; around 13% were seen once. There are 14 residues in the CDR3. Germline V CDR1 and CDR2: MNHEY, SVGEGT. The V gene end was trimmed by 5 bases and the J gene end by 4 bases; junction bases not matched to a gene: 6. The origin of this receptor is a man aged 18 to 29 who had mild COVID-19 (a few samples of this study predate the infection). Cell type and time point are not known. Sequencing was done on a sample of PBMCs or a T cell subset sorted from them (not recorded which). V and J are TRBV6-2 or TRBV6-3 and TRBJ2-5, with 8 bases matching TRBD1. DNA of the CDR3: TGTGCCAGCAGTCCTAGACAGGGGAGAGAGACCCAGTACTTC. It yields the protein CASSPRQGRETQYF.